The next 29 T cell receptor beta chains were all read from a single sample in a study of T-cell reconstitution after alpha-beta-depleted transplantation in children. Preparing the TCRbeta library involved the use of unique molecular identifiers. A single record per CDR3 protein comes from TCRdb applying MiXCR to the PCR reads. The data contain approximately 340,000 distinct CDR3 sequences, approximately 10% of them seen just once; the ten biggest clones take up about 2.3%. The sequencing used PBMCs from the stem cell graft donor, collected from the stem cell graft. Every receptor here comes from a human donor who donated a stem cell graft to a child with acute lymphoblastic leukemia.

This clonotype was recorded a few times. The rearrangement uses TRBV20-1 and TRBJ2-3, with unresolved D. V dropped 3 bases and J dropped 3 bases, with 22 bases sitting between them. The CDR3 length is 17 residues. Germline CDR1 is DFQATT and CDR2 is SNEGSKA (reference sequence). CDR3 nucleotides: TGCAGTGCTAGGTCTCCCCTACTACGCCCTAGAACAGATACGCAGTATTTT. Translated: CSARSPLLRPRTDTQYF.

The chain couples TRBV5-1 to TRBJ2-1; 10 bases map to TRBD2. CDR1 is SGHRS, CDR2 YFSETQ, per germline. J gave up 7 bases and V 5 bases, and 24 bases lay outside the gene matches. CDR3 length: 20 residues. The CDR3 loop is CASSSSVGLAGAGRKNEQFF. Here the CDR3 DNA reads TGCGCCAGCAGTTCCTCAGTAGGGCTAGCGGGAGCAGGACGTAAGAATGAGCAGTTCTTC.

This clonotype was picked up a small number of times. This chain joins TRBV7-3 and TRBJ1-4; weak D call: TRBD1 (5 bases). Trimming stripped 5 bases from V and 7 bases from J, with 17 bases between. The germline V gene encodes CDR1 SGHTA and CDR2 FQGTGA. The CDR3 contains 15 residues. The CDR3 here is CASSPSGQGGEKLFF. As DNA, the CDR3 is TGTGCCAGCAGCCCATCAGGGCAGGGAGGTGAAAAACTGTTTTTT.

The chain joins TRBV11-2 to TRBJ1-2; D is ambiguous. From germline, CDR1 is SGHAT and CDR2 FQNNGV. This CDR3 is 15 amino acids long. Trimming removed 1 base at V and 4 bases at J, with 13 bases between. The CDR3 coding sequence is TGTGCCAGCAGCTTAGGGTTGGAGGGCCCCTATGGCTACACCTTC. This encodes CASSLGLEGPYGYTF.

The table lists this clonotype with a few counts. J is TRBJ2-5 and V is TRBV6-5, with 13 bases aligning to TRBD2. The germline V gene encodes CDR1 MNHEY and CDR2 SVGAGI. The junction had 8 bases not matched to a gene; V was cut back by 4 bases and J by 6 bases. CDR3 length: 16 residues. In nucleotides, the CDR3 is TGTGCCAGCAGTTTCCAATCGGGACTAGCGGGACAGACCCAGTACTTC. Translation gives CASSFQSGLAGQTQYF.

This clonotype was recorded at least ten times. This sequence joins TRBV13 and TRBJ2-1, with 11 bases fitting TRBD2. The V gene's germline CDR1 is PRHDT and CDR2 FYEKMQ (reference sequence). The CDR3 contains 14 residues. The V gene end was trimmed by 8 bases and the J gene end by 3 bases; junction bases not matched to a gene: 3. CDR3 in DNA: TGTGCCAGCTTCGGGACTAGCGGCTACAATGAGCAGTTCTTC. This sequence encodes CASFGTSGYNEQFF.

This clonotype was observed a handful of times. The CDR3 spells CASSPTGRDGELFF. The CDR3 DNA follows: TGCGCCAGCAGCCCAACGGGACGGGATGGGGAGCTGTTTTTT. V usage is TRBV5-1 and J usage is TRBJ2-2, with D possibly called TRBD1 or TRBD2 (5 bases each). Germline V gives CDR1 SGHRS, CDR2 YFSETQ. V gave up 4 bases and J gave up 8 bases, with 15 bases separating them. The CDR3 consists of 14 residues.

This clonotype was seen many times. The rearrangement links TRBV7-6 to TRBJ2-7, with D hard to call. CDR3 length: 14 amino acids. Germline CDR1 SGHVS, CDR2 FNYEAQ. Trimming removed 1 base at V and 0 bases at J, with 7 bases between. The CDR3 coding sequence is TGTGCCAGCAGCTTAGAGGAAAGCTCCTACGAGCAGTACTTC. It encodes CASSLEESSYEQYF.

The chain employs TRBV4-3 and TRBJ2-7; TRBD2 agrees at 9 bases. With V trimmed by 1 base and J by 6 bases, 13 bases remained unmatched. This CDR3 contains 17 residues. Germline V gives CDR1 LGHNA, CDR2 YSLEER. The CDR3 reads CASSQVGGASGAREQYF. The CDR3 coding sequence is TGCGCCAGCAGCCAAGTAGGTGGGGCTAGCGGGGCGCGCGAGCAGTACTTC.

This clonotype was counted a few times. This chain uses TRBV7-9 with TRBJ2-2, with D perhaps TRBD1 or TRBD2 (5 bases each). Trimming stripped 5 bases from V and 7 bases from J, with 14 bases between. The V gene's germline CDR1 is SEHNR and CDR2 FQNEAQ (reference sequence). The CDR3 consists of 14 residues. The CDR3 coding sequence is TGTGCCAGCAGCAAGACAGCGGTGGTCGGGGAGCTGTTTTTT. This sequence encodes CASSKTAVVGELFF.

In its sample, this clonotype was seen a few times. The chain links TRBV4-2 to TRBJ2-1, with D tentatively TRBD1 (5 bases). The CDR3 totals 16 residues. V was cut by 2 bases and J by 3 bases, with 14 bases left in between. Per the germline V gene, CDR1 is LGHNA and CDR2 is YNFKEQ. The CDR3 reads CASSQTPTDFYNEQFF. In DNA form, the CDR3 reads TGTGCCAGCAGCCAAACCCCGACAGATTTCTACAATGAGCAGTTCTTC.

The genes are TRBV7-9 and TRBJ2-1; TRBD2 agrees at 9 bases. Germline CDR1 and CDR2: SEHNR and FQNEAQ (reference sequence). V dropped 5 bases and J dropped 7; count of bases not matched to a gene: 9. CDR3 length: 15 amino acids. CDR3 sequence: CASSILAGPLNEQFF. CDR3 DNA: TGTGCCAGCAGCATCCTAGCGGGACCACTAAATGAGCAGTTCTTC. The full variable domain, its missing parts supplied by reference TRBV7-9 and TRBJ2-1, is DTGVSQNPRHKITKRGQNVTFRCDPISEHNRLYWYRQTLGQGPEFLTYFQNEAQLEKSRLLSDRFSAERPKGSFSTLEIQRTEQGDSAMYLCASSILAGPLNEQFFGPGTRLTVL.

V and J are TRBV7-2 and TRBJ2-7; 9 positions match TRBD2. Germline assignment: CDR1 SGHTA and CDR2 FQGNSA. The CDR3 contains 14 residues. V trimming: 2 bases; J trimming: 6 bases; junction bases outside the gene matches: 5. CDR3 region: CASSLIAGDGEQYF. CDR3 bases: TGTGCCAGCAGCTTAATAGCGGGAGATGGCGAGCAGTACTTC.

The J gene is TRBJ2-5, the V gene TRBV9, with TRBD2 matching over 7 bases. Per germline, CDR1 SGDLS and CDR2 YYNGEE. CDR3 size: 15 residues. V gave up 6 bases and J gave up 4 bases; unmatched junction bases: 12. The CDR3 loop reads CASTAGGTGGETQYF. CDR3 sequence (DNA): TGTGCCAGCACCGCCGGGGGAACGGGAGGAGAGACCCAGTACTTC.

This clonotype was counted between two and nine times. The chain recombines TRBV27 with TRBJ2-7; the D gene is possibly TRBD2 (6 bases). This CDR3 has 17 residues. The germline CDR1 and CDR2 sequences are MNHEY and SMNVEV (reference sequence). Trimming took 0 bases from V and 0 from J, leaving 15 bases between them. The CDR3 spells CASSLSDASEPSYEQYF. In DNA form, the CDR3 reads TGTGCCAGCAGTTTATCGGATGCTAGCGAGCCCTCCTACGAGCAGTACTTC.

There are many counts of this clonotype. The chain is built from TRBV7-2 and TRBJ2-1, with TRBD2 matching over 7 bases. This CDR3 comprises 16 residues. Per germline, CDR1 SGHTA and CDR2 FQGNSA. V shed 4 bases, J shed 2 bases, and the junction held 8 bases outside the gene matches. This CDR3 is CASSSRDYVTYNEQFF. The CDR3 DNA sequence: TGTGCCAGCAGCTCACGGGACTACGTGACCTACAATGAGCAGTTCTTC.

This chain links TRBV29-1 with TRBJ1-1; D not certain. The CDR3 length is 12 residues. Trimming removed 8 bases at V and 1 base at J, with 11 bases between. The germline V gene encodes CDR1 SQVTM and CDR2 ANQGSEA. CDR3: CSSDPWNTEAFF. Here the CDR3 DNA reads TGCAGCTCGGACCCTTGGAACACTGAAGCTTTCTTT.

This clonotype was seen more than once but under ten times. The chain carries TRBV4-3 and TRBJ1-4, with 10 bases that match TRBD1. From germline, CDR1 is LGHNA and CDR2 YSLEER. Trimming cost V 4 bases and J 5 bases; bases outside gene matches: 4. This CDR3 has 15 residues. The DNA of the CDR3 is TGCGCCAGCAGCCCCCGGGACAGGGGAAATGAAAAACTGTTTTTT. This translates into CASSPRDRGNEKLFF.

The chain links TRBV12-3 or TRBV12-4 to TRBJ1-2; D ambiguous. The CDR3 length is 14 residues. V shed 4 bases and J shed 3 bases, with 12 bases lying between them. The CDR3 coding sequence is TGTGCCAGCAGTTCAAACCCCCGAGACTATGGCTACACCTTC. This translates into CASSSNPRDYGYTF.

The chain is built from TRBV11-2 and TRBJ2-4; weak D call: TRBD2 (7 bases). Germline loops: CDR1 SGHAT, CDR2 FQNNGV. The CDR3 is 15 amino acids. With 2 bases removed from V and 5 bases from J, the gap between germline ends came to 13 bases. The CDR3 region is CASSLRGGRENIQYF. The CDR3 bases are TGTGCCAGCAGCTTACGAGGGGGGAGGGAAAACATTCAGTACTTC.

This clonotype turned up a few times. The V and J genes are TRBV27 and TRBJ2-3, with D possibly being TRBD1 (6 bases). The V gene lost 5 bases and the J gene lost 5 bases, with 14 bases spanning the gap. Germline assignment: CDR1 MNHEY and CDR2 SMNVEV (reference sequence). CDR3 length equals 14 residues. CDR3 bases: TGTGCCAGCAGTACCCACAGGGTTAAAGATACGCAGTATTTT. This translates into CASSTHRVKDTQYF.

The table lists this clonotype with a few counts. V usage is TRBV20-1 and J usage is TRBJ2-1, with TRBD2 identical over 13 bases. Looked up from germline, CDR1 is DFQATT and CDR2 is SNEGSKA (reference sequence). Trimming at V came to 4 bases and at J to 4 bases, leaving 4 bases not matched to a gene. The CDR3 spans 15 residues. The CDR3 DNA reads as TGCAGTGCTATCGGACTAGCGGGAGAATACAATGAGCAGTTCTTC. Residues: CSAIGLAGEYNEQFF.

This clonotype appeared a few times. This chain links TRBV7-8 with TRBJ2-7, with D possibly TRBD1 on 6 matching bases. V was pared by 2 bases and J by 6 bases, with 17 bases between. The germline V gene has CDR1 SGHVS and CDR2 FQNEAQ. The CDR3 is 15 amino acids. CDR3 residues: CASSLTDETGFEQYF. Written as DNA, the CDR3 is TGTGCCAGCAGCTTAACGGACGAAACAGGGTTCGAGCAGTACTTC.

The chain uses TRBV11-2 and TRBJ2-1; D is unclear. CDR1 SGHAT and CDR2 FQNNGV come from the germline V gene. The length of the CDR3 is 13 residues. Trimming shortened V by 1 base and J by 9 bases, and 10 bases separated the two germline ends. CDR3 residues: CASSLGGFGEQFF. The CDR3 bases are TGTGCCAGCAGCTTAGGAGGTTTTGGTGAGCAGTTCTTC. The variable domain in full, with the rest retrieved from reference TRBV11-2 and TRBJ2-1, is EAGVAQSPRYKIIEKRQSVAFWCNPISGHATLYWYQQILGQGPKLLIQFQNNGVVDDSQLPKDRFSAERLKGVDSTLKIQPAKLEDSAVYLCASSLGGFGEQFFGPGTRLTVL.

This clonotype was picked up a small number of times. This chain connects TRBV27 to TRBJ2-1; no clear D gene. V was cut by 5 bases and J by 13 bases, with 18 bases left in between. CDR1 is MNHEY and CDR2 is SMNVEV in the germline V gene (reference sequence). CDR3 length equals 13 residues. CDR3 amino acids: CASSAMTESEQFF. DNA for the CDR3: TGTGCCAGCAGTGCCATGACGGAGTCTGAACAGTTCTTC.

The CDR3 sequence is CASRGGINEQFF. CDR3 bases: TGCGCCAGCAGGGGCGGGATAAATGAGCAGTTCTTC. The chain links TRBV4-1 to TRBJ2-1; possibly TRBD2 for D (6 bases). CDR1 is MGHRA and CDR2 is YSYEKL in the germline V gene. The CDR3 covers 12 residues. Trimming left V 6 bases short and J 7 bases short, with 10 bases between.

The V call is TRBV24-1, the J call TRBJ2-5, with TRBD1 as a possible D gene (5 bases). The CDR3 is made up of 14 amino acids. CDR1 is KGHDR, CDR2 SFDVKD, per germline. V lost 3 bases and J 5 bases, leaving 12 bases between the germline ends. CDR3 amino acids: CATSDSQGWETQYF. The CDR3 region has the DNA TGTGCCACCAGTGATAGTCAGGGATGGGAGACCCAGTACTTC.

The table lists this clonotype with many counts. The rearrangement uses TRBV9 and TRBJ1-1; a possible D gene is TRBD1 (5 bases). Germline loops: CDR1 SGDLS, CDR2 YYNGEE. The CDR3 is 17 amino acids. V lost 1 base and J lost 0, with 16 bases in between. CDR3 nucleotides: TGTGCCAGCAGCGTATCGCCAGGGAGCTCCATGAACACTGAAGCTTTCTTT. It encodes CASSVSPGSSMNTEAFF.

There are many counts of this clonotype. As DNA, the CDR3 is TGTGCCAGCAGTTTCAGCCACGCGCAGTATTTT. Encoded protein: CASSFSHAQYF. The chain recombines TRBV6-2 or TRBV6-3 with TRBJ2-3; D is unclear. CDR3 length equals 11 residues. Germline CDR1 MNHEY, CDR2 SVGEGT. The V and J ends lost 4 bases and 10 bases respectively, with 9 bases between them.